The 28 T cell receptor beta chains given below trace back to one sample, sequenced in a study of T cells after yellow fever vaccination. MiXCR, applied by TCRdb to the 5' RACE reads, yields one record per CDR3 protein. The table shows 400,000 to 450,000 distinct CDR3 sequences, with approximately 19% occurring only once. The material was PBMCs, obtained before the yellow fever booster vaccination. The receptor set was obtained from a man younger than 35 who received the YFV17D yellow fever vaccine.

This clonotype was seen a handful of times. CDR3 sequence: CASSYNRGDQPQHF. CDR3 nucleotides: TGTGCCAGCAGTTATAACAGGGGGGATCAGCCCCAGCATTTT. This chain uses TRBV6-5 with TRBJ1-5, with 8 positions matching TRBD1. After removal of 3 bases from V and 5 bases from J, the junction contained 3 bases not matched to a gene. Germline-derived CDR1 and CDR2 are MNHEY and SVGAGI. CDR3 size: 14 residues.

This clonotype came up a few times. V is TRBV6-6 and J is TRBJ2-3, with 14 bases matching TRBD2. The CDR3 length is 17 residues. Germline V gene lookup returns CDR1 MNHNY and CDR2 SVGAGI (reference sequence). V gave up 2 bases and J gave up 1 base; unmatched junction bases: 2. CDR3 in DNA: TGTGCCAGCAGTTACGCGGGACTAGCGGGGGGCACAGATACGCAGTATTTT. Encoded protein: CASSYAGLAGGTDTQYF.

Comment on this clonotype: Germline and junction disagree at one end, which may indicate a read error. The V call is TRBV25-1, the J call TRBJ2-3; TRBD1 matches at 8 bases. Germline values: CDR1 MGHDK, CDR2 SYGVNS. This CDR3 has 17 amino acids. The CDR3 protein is CDSSDRPGRGLTDTQYF. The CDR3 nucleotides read TGTGACAGCAGTGATAGGCCGGGCAGGGGGCTTACAGATACGCAGTATTTT.

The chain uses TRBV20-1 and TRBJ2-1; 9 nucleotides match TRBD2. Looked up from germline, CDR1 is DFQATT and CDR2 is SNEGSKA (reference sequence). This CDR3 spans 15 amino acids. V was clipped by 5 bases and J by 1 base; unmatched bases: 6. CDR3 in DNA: TGCAGTGCTCACTTAGCGGGGGATTCCTACAATGAGCAGTTCTTC. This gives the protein CSAHLAGDSYNEQFF.

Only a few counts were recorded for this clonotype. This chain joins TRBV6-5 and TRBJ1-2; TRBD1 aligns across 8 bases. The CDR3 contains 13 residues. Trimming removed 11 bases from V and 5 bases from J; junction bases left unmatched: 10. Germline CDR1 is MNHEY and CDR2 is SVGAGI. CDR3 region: CAASAGGRYGYTF. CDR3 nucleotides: TGTGCCGCCTCGGCAGGGGGCAGGTATGGCTACACCTTC.

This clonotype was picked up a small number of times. CDR3 protein: CASSQDSMIGQFF. In DNA, the CDR3 is TGTGCCAGCAGTCAAGACAGCATGATAGGGCAGTTCTTC. The chain couples TRBV7-2 to TRBJ2-1; the D gene is possibly TRBD1 (5 bases). The CDR3 is 13 residues long. Germline CDR1 reads SGHTA; CDR2 reads FQGNSA. V was cut by 6 bases and J by 12 bases, with 18 bases left in between.

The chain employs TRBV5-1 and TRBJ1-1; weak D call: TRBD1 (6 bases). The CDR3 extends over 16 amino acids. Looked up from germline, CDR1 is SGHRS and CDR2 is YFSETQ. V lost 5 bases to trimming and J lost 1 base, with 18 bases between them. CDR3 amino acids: CASSSLPGHQNTEAFF. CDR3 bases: TGCGCCAGCAGTAGTCTTCCGGGACATCAGAACACTGAAGCTTTCTTT.

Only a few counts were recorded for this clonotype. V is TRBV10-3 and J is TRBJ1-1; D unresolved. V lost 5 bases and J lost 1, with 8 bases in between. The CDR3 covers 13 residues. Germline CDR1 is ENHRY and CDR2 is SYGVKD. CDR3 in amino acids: CAISPGRNTEAFF. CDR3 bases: TGTGCCATCAGTCCCGGCAGGAACACTGAAGCTTTCTTT.

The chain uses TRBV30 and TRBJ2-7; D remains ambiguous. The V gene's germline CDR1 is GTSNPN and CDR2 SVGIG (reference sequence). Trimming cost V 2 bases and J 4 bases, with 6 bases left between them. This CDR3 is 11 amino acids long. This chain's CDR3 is CAWSISYEQYF. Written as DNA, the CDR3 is TGTGCCTGGAGTATCAGTTACGAGCAGTACTTC.

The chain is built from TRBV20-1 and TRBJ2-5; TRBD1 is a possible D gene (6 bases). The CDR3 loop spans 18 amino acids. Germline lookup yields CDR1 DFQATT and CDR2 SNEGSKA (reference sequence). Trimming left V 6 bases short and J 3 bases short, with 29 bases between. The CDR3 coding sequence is TGCAGTGCCCCAGACCCGAGGGCCTCAATGGGGGCCAAAGAGACCCAGTACTTC. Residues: CSAPDPRASMGAKETQYF.

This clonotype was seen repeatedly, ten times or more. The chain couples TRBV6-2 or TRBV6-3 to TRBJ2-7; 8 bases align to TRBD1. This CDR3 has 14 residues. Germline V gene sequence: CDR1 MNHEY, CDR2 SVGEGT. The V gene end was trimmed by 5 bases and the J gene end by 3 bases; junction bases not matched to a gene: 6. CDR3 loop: CASSPRQGSYEQYF. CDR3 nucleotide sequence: TGTGCCAGCAGTCCTAGACAGGGGAGCTACGAGCAGTACTTC.

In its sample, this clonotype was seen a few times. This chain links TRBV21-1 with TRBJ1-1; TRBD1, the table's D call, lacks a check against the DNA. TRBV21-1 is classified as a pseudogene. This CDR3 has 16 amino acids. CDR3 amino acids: CASSKRRGGRDTEAFF. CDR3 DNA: TGTGCCAGCAGCAAACGTCGCGGGGGGCGCGACACTGAAGCTTTCTTT.

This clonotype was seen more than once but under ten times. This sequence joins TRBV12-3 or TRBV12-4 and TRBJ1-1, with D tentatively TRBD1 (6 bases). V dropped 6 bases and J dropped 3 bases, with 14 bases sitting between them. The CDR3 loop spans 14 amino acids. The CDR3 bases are TGTGCCAGCAGAAGACAGGTTCTCGACACTGAAGCTTTCTTT. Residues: CASRRQVLDTEAFF.

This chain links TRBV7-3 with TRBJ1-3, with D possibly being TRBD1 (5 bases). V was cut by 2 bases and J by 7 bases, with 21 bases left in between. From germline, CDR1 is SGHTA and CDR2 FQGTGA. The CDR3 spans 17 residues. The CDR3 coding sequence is TGTGCCAGCAGCTTATATGGGGCACCCACGAGGCGGAACACCATATATTTT. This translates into CASSLYGAPTRRNTIYF. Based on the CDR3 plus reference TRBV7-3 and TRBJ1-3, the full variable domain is GAGVSQTPSNKVTEKGKYVELRCDPISGHTALYWYRQSLGQGPEFLIYFQGTGAADDSGLPNDRFFAVRPEGSVSTLKIQRTERGDSAVYLCASSLYGAPTRRNTIYFGEGSWLTVV.

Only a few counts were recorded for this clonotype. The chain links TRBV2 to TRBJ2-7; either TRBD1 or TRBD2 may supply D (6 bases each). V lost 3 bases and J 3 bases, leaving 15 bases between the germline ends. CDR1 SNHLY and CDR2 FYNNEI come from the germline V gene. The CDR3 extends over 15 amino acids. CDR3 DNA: TGTGCCAGCAGTGAGATCTCCGGGGGCCTCTACGAGCAGTACGTC. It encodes CASSEISGGLYEQYV.

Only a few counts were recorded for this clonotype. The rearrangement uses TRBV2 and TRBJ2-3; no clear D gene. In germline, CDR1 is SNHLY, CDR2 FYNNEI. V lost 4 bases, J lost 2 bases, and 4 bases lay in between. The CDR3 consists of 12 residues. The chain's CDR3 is CASSVDTDTQYF. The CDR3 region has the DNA TGTGCCAGCAGTGTAGACACAGATACGCAGTATTTT.

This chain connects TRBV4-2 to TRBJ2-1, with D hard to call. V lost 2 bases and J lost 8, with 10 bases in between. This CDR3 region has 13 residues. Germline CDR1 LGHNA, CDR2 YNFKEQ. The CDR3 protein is CASSQRLIDEQFF. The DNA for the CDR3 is TGTGCCAGCAGCCAACGGCTTATCGATGAGCAGTTCTTC.

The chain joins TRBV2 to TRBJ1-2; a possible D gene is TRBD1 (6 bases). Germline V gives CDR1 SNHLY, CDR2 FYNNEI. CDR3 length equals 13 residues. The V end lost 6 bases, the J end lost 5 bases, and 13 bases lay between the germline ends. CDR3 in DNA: TGTGCCAGCAGGACCGGGGGCTCTTATGGCTACACCTTC. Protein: CASRTGGSYGYTF.

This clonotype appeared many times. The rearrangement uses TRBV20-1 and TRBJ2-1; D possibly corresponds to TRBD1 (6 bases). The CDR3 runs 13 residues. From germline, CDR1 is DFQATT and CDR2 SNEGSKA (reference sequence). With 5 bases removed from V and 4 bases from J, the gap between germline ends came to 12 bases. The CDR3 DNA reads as TGCAGTGCTTTCGGACAGACATACAATGAGCAGTTCTTC. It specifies CSAFGQTYNEQFF.

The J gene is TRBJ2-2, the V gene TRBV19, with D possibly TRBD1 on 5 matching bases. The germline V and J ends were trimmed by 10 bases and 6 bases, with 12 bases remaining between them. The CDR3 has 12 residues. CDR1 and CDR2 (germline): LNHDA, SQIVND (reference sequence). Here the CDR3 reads CATQGMSGELFF. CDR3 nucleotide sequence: TGTGCCACCCAGGGTATGTCCGGGGAGCTGTTTTTT.

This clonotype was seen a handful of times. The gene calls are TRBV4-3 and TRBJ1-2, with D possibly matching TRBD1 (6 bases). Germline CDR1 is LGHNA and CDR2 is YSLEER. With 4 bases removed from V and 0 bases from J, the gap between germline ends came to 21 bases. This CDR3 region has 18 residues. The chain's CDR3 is CASSRKAGEGVPNYGYTF. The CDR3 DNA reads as TGCGCCAGCAGCCGCAAAGCAGGGGAAGGGGTTCCTAACTATGGCTACACCTTC.

The CDR3 DNA is TGTGCCAGCAGCGTAGGGCCGGGCATTTCTAATGAGCAGTTCTTC. Translating it yields CASSVGPGISNEQFF. The chain links TRBV9 to TRBJ2-1; D ambiguous. From germline, CDR1 is SGDLS and CDR2 YYNGEE. The CDR3 covers 15 residues. Trimming cost V 0 bases and J 7 bases, with 14 bases left between them.

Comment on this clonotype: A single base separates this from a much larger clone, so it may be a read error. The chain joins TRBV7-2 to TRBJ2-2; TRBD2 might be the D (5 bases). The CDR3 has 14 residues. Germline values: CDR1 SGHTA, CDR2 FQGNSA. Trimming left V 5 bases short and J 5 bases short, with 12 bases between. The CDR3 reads CASSIWWETGELFF. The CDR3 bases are TGTGCCAGCAGCATCTGGTGGGAGACCGGGGAGCTGTTTTTT.

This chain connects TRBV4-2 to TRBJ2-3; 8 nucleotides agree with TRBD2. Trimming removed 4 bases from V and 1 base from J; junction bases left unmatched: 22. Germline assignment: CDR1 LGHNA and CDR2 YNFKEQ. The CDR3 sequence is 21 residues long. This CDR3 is CASSPGRGLVGPAGGTDTQYF. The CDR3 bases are TGTGCCAGCAGCCCAGGTCGGGGACTAGTGGGCCCCGCCGGGGGCACAGATACGCAGTATTTT.

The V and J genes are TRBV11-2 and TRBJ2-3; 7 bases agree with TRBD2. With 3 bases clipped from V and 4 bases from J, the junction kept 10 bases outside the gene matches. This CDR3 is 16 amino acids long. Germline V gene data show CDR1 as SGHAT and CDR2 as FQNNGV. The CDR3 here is CASSFPRAGVSDTQYF. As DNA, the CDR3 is TGTGCCAGCAGCTTCCCCAGGGCGGGGGTGTCAGATACGCAGTATTTT. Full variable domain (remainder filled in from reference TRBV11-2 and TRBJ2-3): EAGVAQSPRYKIIEKRQSVAFWCNPISGHATLYWYQQILGQGPKLLIQFQNNGVVDDSQLPKDRFSAERLKGVDSTLKIQPAKLEDSAVYLCASSFPRAGVSDTQYFGPGTRLTVL.

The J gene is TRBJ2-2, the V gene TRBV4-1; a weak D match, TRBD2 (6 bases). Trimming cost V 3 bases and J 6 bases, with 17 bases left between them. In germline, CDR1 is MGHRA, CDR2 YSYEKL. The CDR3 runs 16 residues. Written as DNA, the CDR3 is TGCGCCAGCAGCCAGTTTGGCGGGGCACGGGCCGGGGAGCTGTTTTTT. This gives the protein CASSQFGGARAGELFF.

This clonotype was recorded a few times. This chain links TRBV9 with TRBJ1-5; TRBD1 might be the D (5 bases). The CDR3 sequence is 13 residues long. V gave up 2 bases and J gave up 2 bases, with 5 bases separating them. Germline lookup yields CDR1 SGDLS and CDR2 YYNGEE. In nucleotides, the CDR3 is TGTGCCAGCAGCGTCAGGGGCAATCAGCCCCAGCATTTT. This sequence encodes CASSVRGNQPQHF. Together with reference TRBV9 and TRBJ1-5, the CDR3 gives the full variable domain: DSGVTQTPKHLITATGQRVTLRCSPRSGDLSVYWYQQSLDQGLQFLIQYYNGEERAKGNILERFSAQQFPDLHSELNLSSLELGDSALYFCASSVRGNQPQHFGDGTRLSIL.

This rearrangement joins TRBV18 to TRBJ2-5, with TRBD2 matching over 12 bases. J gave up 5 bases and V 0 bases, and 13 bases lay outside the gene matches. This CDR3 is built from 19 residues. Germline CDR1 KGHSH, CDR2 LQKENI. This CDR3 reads CASSPPLPSGGATEETQYF. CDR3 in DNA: TGTGCCAGCTCACCACCGCTTCCTAGCGGGGGGGCAACGGAGGAGACCCAGTACTTC. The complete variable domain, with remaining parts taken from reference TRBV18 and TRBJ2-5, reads NAGVMQNPRHLVRRRGQEARLRCSPMKGHSHVYWYRQLPEEGLKFMVYLQKENIIDESGMPKERFSAEFPKEGPSILRIQQVVRGDSAAYFCASSPPLPSGGATEETQYFGPGTRLLVL.